The rows below give T cell receptor beta chains drawn from one sample of a study of blood T cell repertoires in COVID-19. Profiled with immunoSEQ multiplex PCR; TCRdb holds only in-frame clones, not every one. The repertoire includes 150,000 or so clones, about nine tenths of them detected once, and roughly 4.8% sits in the top ten. Sequenced: peripheral blood. These receptors all come from a man aged 30 to 39 with COVID-19, enrolled during active disease. Each CDR3 is given with its conserved first and last residue. Fields, in order: clone size, J gene, D gene, V gene, CDR3 protein, CDR3 DNA. A D gene is named only where the DNA matches it firmly. Clone size is given for some rows only: seen once, a few or many times, or a class if the clone is expanded.

size: -
J: TRBJ1-1
D: TRBD1
V: TRBV30
CDR3: CAWSARGQEAFF
DNA: TGTGCCTGGAGTGCAAGGGGGCAGGAAGCTTTCTTT

size: -
J: TRBJ1-4
D: -
V: TRBV6-6
CDR3: CASSGQGTPGEKLFF
DNA: TGTGCCAGCAGTGGGCAGGGGACGCCAGGGGAAAAACTGTTTTTT

size: -
J: TRBJ1-1
D: -
V: TRBV19
CDR3: CASSQGTMMNTEAFF
DNA: TGTGCCAGTAGTCAGGGAACCATGATGAACACTGAAGCTTTCTTT

size: -
J: TRBJ1-2
D: -
V: TRBV7-9
CDR3: CASSVGSTETNYGYTF
DNA: TGTGCCAGCAGCGTAGGGTCTACAGAGACTAACTATGGCTACACCTTC

size: -
J: TRBJ1-1
D: -
V: TRBV5-1
CDR3: CASSLGQNLGEAFF
DNA: TGCGCCAGCAGCTTGGGACAGAACTTGGGGGAAGCTTTCTTT

size: -
J: TRBJ1-1
D: TRBD1
V: TRBV5-4
CDR3: CASTRQGHEAFF
DNA: TGTGCCAGCACCCGACAGGGACACGAAGCTTTCTTT

size: -
J: TRBJ1-2
D: TRBD1
V: TRBV14
CDR3: CASSQRTPGQDDYGYTF
DNA: TGTGCCAGCAGCCAGAGAACCCCGGGACAGGACGACTATGGCTACACCTTC

size: -
J: TRBJ2-3
D: -
V: TRBV7-2
CDR3: CASSFYRDADTQYF
DNA: TGTGCCAGCAGCTTCTACAGGGATGCAGATACGCAGTATTTT

size: -
J: TRBJ1-2
D: -
V: TRBV6-5
CDR3: CASSYGRDSISYTF
DNA: TGTGCCAGCAGTTACGGGAGGGACTCCATAAGCTACACCTTC

size: -
J: TRBJ1-1
D: -
V: TRBV10-3
CDR3: CAISGSRENTEAFF
DNA: TGTGCCATCAGTGGCTCCAGGGAGAACACTGAAGCTTTCTTT

size: few
J: TRBJ1-1
D: TRBD1
V: TRBV20-1
CDR3: CSASALGQGVPGDTEAFF
DNA: TGCAGTGCTAGTGCCCTCGGACAGGGGGTGCCGGGGGACACTGAAGCTTTCTTT

size: -
J: TRBJ1-2
D: TRBD1
V: TRBV5-1
CDR3: CASSLGGTGGGYGYTF
DNA: TGCGCCAGCAGCTTGGGTGGGACAGGGGGCGGCTATGGCTACACCTTC

size: -
J: TRBJ1-6
D: -
V: TRBV3-1/TRBV3-2
CDR3: CASGGGGTIGSPLHF
DNA: TGTGCCAGCGGGGGCGGGGGCACTATAGGTTCACCCCTCCACTTT

size: -
J: TRBJ2-7
D: TRBD1
V: TRBV6-2/TRBV6-3
CDR3: CASSWGQGAYEQYF
DNA: TGTGCCAGCAGTTGGGGGCAGGGGGCCTACGAGCAGTACTTC

size: -
J: TRBJ2-1
D: -
V: TRBV7-6
CDR3: CASSLAPYNEQFF
DNA: TGTGCCAGCAGCTTAGCCCCTTACAATGAGCAGTTCTTC